The rows below give T cell receptor beta chains drawn from one sample of a study of OX40 agonist ivuxolimab in advanced cancers. Repertoires were generated with immunoSEQ multiplex PCR, while TCRdb's copy carries only in-frame clones and drops some. The sample includes 65,000 to 80,000 clones, 84% of them seen just once. The input for sequencing was CD4+ or CD8+ T cells sorted from blood, taken in a trial of the OX40 agonist ivuxolimab. All receptors derive from an adult with an advanced solid tumor such as melanoma, head and neck, liver or kidney cancer. Each CDR3 is given with its conserved first and last residue. Fields, in order: D gene, J gene, clone size, V gene, CDR3 DNA, CDR3 protein. D genes are given only for firm matches. Part of the rows lack a size; the others show once, few, many or a class for expanded clones.

NA	TRBJ2-5	few	TRBV7-7	TGTGCCAGCAGCTTATTTGCGGGGTTAGGGACCCAGTACTTC	CASSLFAGLGTQYF
NA	TRBJ1-5	NA	TRBV6-5	TGTGCCAATAACGGGCAGGGGAATCAGCCCCAGCATTTT	CANNGQGNQPQHF
TRBD1	TRBJ1-5	NA	TRBV19	TGTGCCAGTAGTATACGGCAGGGGGCTAGGGGCAATCAGCCCCAGCATTTT	CASSIRQGARGNQPQHF
NA	TRBJ2-3	NA	TRBV7-2	TGTGCCAGCAGCCCTCTAGGGGGGGGCACAGATACGCAGTATTTT	CASSPLGGGTDTQYF
TRBD2	TRBJ2-7	NA	TRBV10-3	TGTGCCATCAGTGAGACTAGCGGGGCCTACGAGCAGTACTTC	CAISETSGAYEQYF
NA	TRBJ1-5	NA	TRBV5-4	TGTGCCAGCAGCTTGGGCTTCAGGGTATTTCAGCCCCAGCATTTT	CASSLGFRVFQPQHF
NA	TRBJ2-7	NA	TRBV9	TGTGCCAGCAGCGGGGGTAGCTGGTCGTCTGAGCAGTACTTC	CASSGGSWSSEQYF
NA	TRBJ2-6	NA	TRBV7-9	TGTGCCAGCAGCTTACCGCCAACCCCCTCTGGGGCCAACGTCCTGACTTTC	CASSLPPTPSGANVLTF
TRBD1	TRBJ1-3	NA	TRBV9	TGTGCCAGCAGCAAAAACGACAGGGTCTACTCTGGAAACACCATATATTTT	CASSKNDRVYSGNTIYF
TRBD1	TRBJ1-1	NA	TRBV5-4	TGTGCCAGCAGCCCGGGGACAGCGAGATTGAACACTGAAGCTTTCTTT	CASSPGTARLNTEAFF
NA	TRBJ1-1	NA	TRBV29-1	TGCAGCGCCAGGGGAGAGAGGAGCTTTGAAGCTTTCTTT	CSARGERSFEAFF
TRBD1	TRBJ1-1	NA	TRBV6-5	TGTGCCAGCAGTTACCAGACAGGGTCCCACACTGAAGCTTTCTTT	CASSYQTGSHTEAFF
NA	TRBJ2-3	NA	TRBV11-1	TGTGCCAGCAGCCCAAAGGGGGGAGATACGCAGTATTTT	CASSPKGGDTQYF
NA	TRBJ2-7	few	TRBV19	TGTGCCAGTAGTATAGGTCCCCCCGGGGGCCTACCCTACGAGCAGTACTTC	CASSIGPPGGLPYEQYF
NA	TRBJ1-4	NA	TRBV4-3	TGCGCCAGCAGCCAAGACGTGCGGGGGGCGGTAGAAAAACTGTTTTTT	CASSQDVRGAVEKLFF
NA	TRBJ2-7	NA	TRBV11-2	TGTGCCAGCAGCCCTTCGGGTAGCGTGTCTTCCTACGAGCAGTACTTC	CASSPSGSVSSYEQYF
TRBD2	TRBJ2-1	NA	TRBV11-2	TGTGCCAGCAGCTTAGATAGGGCTAGCGGGGGAGATGAGCAGTTCTTC	CASSLDRASGGDEQFF
TRBD1	TRBJ2-7	once	TRBV11-2	TGTGCCAGCAGCTTAGTAGGGGACAGGGAAGCCTACGAGCAGTACTTC	CASSLVGDREAYEQYF
NA	TRBJ2-1	NA	TRBV9	TGTGCCAGCAGCGTAGTTGGGGACTACAATGAGCAGTTCTTC	CASSVVGDYNEQFF
NA	TRBJ2-7	NA	TRBV19	TGTGCCAGTACCCCAGGGACGGCGAGCTCCTACGAGCAGTACTTC	CASTPGTASSYEQYF
NA	TRBJ2-1	NA	TRBV28	TGTGCCAGCAGGGGGGGAGGACTGCCTAATGAGCAGTTCTTC	CASRGGGLPNEQFF
TRBD1	TRBJ2-1	NA	TRBV14	TGTGCCAGCAGCCAAGATTTGGGACAGGGGACCTCCAGTATTGAGCAGTTCTTC	CASSQDLGQGTSSIEQFF
NA	TRBJ1-1	few	TRBV18	TGTGCCAGCTCAAGGGACCAGAACACTGAAGCTTTCTTT	CASSRDQNTEAFF
NA	TRBJ1-2	NA	TRBV29-1	TGCAGCGTTGACGGTGGCCAGGACTATGGCTACACCTTC	CSVDGGQDYGYTF
NA	TRBJ1-2	few	TRBV28	TGTGCCAGCAGCTCCCCCCACTATGGCTACACCTTC	CASSSPHYGYTF
NA	TRBJ1-1	NA	TRBV28	TGTGCCGGCCAAGGGGCAGCCCCGGGACGCCTGAACACTGAAGCTTTCTTT	CAGQGAAPGRLNTEAFF
NA	TRBJ1-1	NA	TRBV21-1	TGTGCCAGCAGCAATACAGGGGTCGGAGCTTTCTTT	CASSNTGVGAFF
NA	TRBJ2-4	NA	TRBV7-2	TGTGCCAGCAGCTTAGGGTACAGGGAGTTTCGCAAAAACATTCAGTACTTC	CASSLGYREFRKNIQYF
NA	TRBJ1-2	NA	TRBV15	TGTGCCACCAGCAGAGATCGGCAGGGCTTTGGCTACACCTTC	CATSRDRQGFGYTF
NA	TRBJ2-7	NA	TRBV4-3	TGCGCCAGCAGCCAAGATCGGTGGGTCCACGAGCAGTACTTC	CASSQDRWVHEQYF
NA	TRBJ2-3	NA	TRBV4-2	TGTGCCAGCAGCCAAGTTGCAGAACCGCAGTATTTT	CASSQVAEPQYF
NA	TRBJ1-2	few	TRBV5-4	TGTGCCAGCAGCTTGGATCCATCTTTTGTCTATGGCTACACCTTC	CASSLDPSFVYGYTF
NA	TRBJ2-1	NA	TRBV30	TGTGCCTGGAGTGTACGTGCTGAGCAGTTCTTC	CAWSVRAEQFF
NA	TRBJ2-7	NA	TRBV5-4	TGTGTCAGCAGCTTCGGCAGGGGCGGAGGAAATCAGCAGTACTTC	CVSSFGRGGGNQQYF
TRBD1	TRBJ2-2	NA	TRBV5-4	TGTGCCAGCAGCCGGGACAGGGGCACCGGGGAGCTGTTTTTT	CASSRDRGTGELFF
TRBD1	TRBJ2-2	NA	TRBV2	TGTGCCAGCAGGGAACAGGGGGCGCGGGCCGGGGAGCTGTTTTTT	CASREQGARAGELFF
NA	TRBJ1-1	NA	TRBV28	TGTGCCAGCAGTTCATCGGGACGATTGAAAGCTTTCTTT	CASSSSGRLKAFF
NA	TRBJ2-1	few	TRBV7-2	TGTGCCAGCAGCTTAGCTGCGGGCAGCTCCTACAATGAGCAGTTCTTC	CASSLAAGSSYNEQFF
TRBD1	TRBJ2-5	NA	TRBV11-1	TGTGCCAGCAGCTCAGGGGGTCGGGGACACCAAGAGACCCAGTACTTC	CASSSGGRGHQETQYF
NA	TRBJ2-3	NA	TRBV10-3	TGTGCCATCAGTGAGGAAGGGCTAGGCACAGATACGCAGTATTTT	CAISEEGLGTDTQYF
NA	TRBJ1-5	few	TRBV9	TGTGCCAGCAGCCCAGGGGTGGGGGCTAGCAATCAGCCCCAGCATTTT	CASSPGVGASNQPQHF
TRBD1	TRBJ1-2	NA	TRBV5-1	TGCGCCAGCAGCTCGCGAGACAGGGGGCGAGGCTACACCTTC	CASSSRDRGRGYTF
NA	TRBJ2-7	NA	TRBV7-7	TGTGCCAGCAGCGCCCTAGGGAAGACCTACGAGCAGTACTTC	CASSALGKTYEQYF
TRBD1	TRBJ2-5	NA	TRBV7-3	TGTGCCAGCAGCCCCTCCCAGGGGGAGATACAGACCCAGTACTTC	CASSPSQGEIQTQYF
NA	TRBJ1-4	NA	TRBV6-6	TGTGCCAGCAGCCTCAATCCGTATGGTGAAAAACTGTTTTTT	CASSLNPYGEKLFF
TRBD1	TRBJ1-1	medium-sized	TRBV19	TGTGCCAGTAGTGGACAGGGAGGGAACACTGAAGCTTTCTTT	CASSGQGGNTEAFF
NA	TRBJ2-7	NA	TRBV18	TGTGCCAGCTCACCGACACAATTTTCCGACGAGCAGTACTTC	CASSPTQFSDEQYF